This T cell receptor beta chain was sequenced in a study of blood T cell repertoires in COVID-19. About the research overall: The study drew acute and convalescent COVID-19 samples from the United States, Italy and Spain. In each case, the material was cDNA or gDNA derived from T cells, B-cell-depleted T cells, or PBMCs.

The Seattle site enrolled patients during active infection and followed them longitudinally. This clone appeared once. V shed 8 bases and J shed 4 bases, with 17 bases lying between them. CDR3 length: 14 amino acids. Germline V gene data show CDR1 as MNHEY and CDR2 as SVGAGI. This table comes from immunoSEQ multiplex PCR, and its TCRdb copy is limited to in-frame clones, with some not included. The sample includes about 220,000 clones, around 87% of them seen just once. The specimen sequenced was peripheral blood. The sequence was collected from a woman aged 45 to 65 with COVID-19, enrolled during active disease. The chain joins TRBV6-5 to TRBJ1-2; a possible D gene is TRBD1 (6 bases). This chain's CDR3 is CASALRQGLYGYTF. The CDR3 DNA reads TGTGCCAGCGCCCTCCGTCAGGGGCTCTATGGCTACACCTTC.